This T cell receptor (beta chain) appears in the sequencing data of a study of regulatory T cells in long-lasting Graves disease. Researchers made TCR beta libraries by using iRepertoire HTBI primers and running Arm-PCR on CDR3 regions. TCRdb redid the calling of the multiplex PCR reads with MiXCR, one entry per CDR3 protein. Here the sample spans 500,000 to 700,000 distinct CDR3 sequences, around 30% being singletons. Germline values: CDR1 LGHDT, CDR2 YNNKEL (reference sequence). The ends were cut back, 0 bases at V and 8 bases at J, with 13 bases in the middle. This CDR3 has 15 residues. This clonotype was seen a few times. Time point denoted: persistent/refractory GD, antithyroid drugs over 5 years with positive TRAb. Preparation of the TCR library used RNA extracted from PBMCs.

The sequence was obtained from a female donor with Graves disease. This chain links TRBV3-1 with TRBJ1-4; possibly TRBD1 for D (5 bases). The input for sequencing was peripheral blood mononuclear cells (PBMCs), taken when the disease was refractory, from a patient treated with antithyroid drugs. CDR3 in amino acids: CASSQDPGGMEKLFF. The CDR3 coding sequence is TGTGCCAGCAGCCAAGATCCGGGGGGGATGGAAAAACTGTTTTTT.